This TCR beta chain is drawn from a study of blood T cells in healthy people across ages (dated by TCRdb to the mid-2010s). As for the study more broadly: In model experiments, roughly one uniquely barcoded TCR beta cDNA molecule per two T cells was captured by template switching. The donors were split into four age groups: young (average around 15 years), middle-aged (39), aged (about 62) and long-lived (more than 80). To track age-related changes in TCR beta repertoire diversity, the study relied on deep sequencing normalized with unique cDNA molecular identifiers. To avoid experimental bias, donors of different ages were spread randomly across the sequencing lanes. For two donors (one aged 18 to 30 and one aged 80 or older), the study analyzed two additional independent replicas of 1 million unique cDNA reads from the same blood draw.

The library was built by means of 5' RACE. The run used an Illumina HiSeq 2500. The second PCR ran for roughly 7 to 11 cycles and used a J-beta primer mix along with a sample-barcoded 5' primer. A template-switch 5' adaptor carrying 12 random nucleotides introduced a unique molecular identifier onto each TCR beta cDNA molecule. At least 2.5 million CDR3-containing paired-end reads were obtained from each sample. First-strand cDNA was synthesized from all RNA with the Mint cDNA synthesis kit, primed by a TRBC-specific oligonucleotide. All cDNA was treated with uracil-DNA glycosylase and then went through a first 18-cycle PCR with the universal primers M1SS and BC2_uni_R. From the authors' description of their analysis: For normalization, 1 million high-quality reads were randomly selected from each sample, with every read carrying a distinct molecular identifier. Instead of being binned into consensus sequences, reads with shared molecular identifiers were discarded. MiTCR, run with a Q25 quality threshold and the strictest error-elimination algorithm, handled CDR3 identification, clonotype clustering and error correction. A nonparametric unseen species model using Euler transformation provided a lower-bound estimate of total TCR beta diversity. TCRdb reworked the public reads: Q25 trimming with fastp, MiXCR clone assembly, productive beta chains retained. Every CDR3 protein is listed once, alongside the most common genes and DNA of its rows. These V and J calls derive from TCRdb rather than the authors' analysis. The sample table shows roughly 500,000 distinct CDR3 sequences, and 27% are seen once. The ten largest clones add up to about 18% of the sample.

From the cysteine up to the phenylalanine, the CDR3 has a length of 17 residues. Here the CDR3 DNA is all that survives: 51 bases in frame from base 1. The germline V gene sets CDR1 to SGDLS and CDR2 to YYNGEE. V and J are truncated by 4 bases and 2 bases respectively, leaving an intervening sequence of 20 bases. General study outcomes and caveats: The percentage of naive T cells measured by flow cytometry correlated strongly with observed TCR beta diversity. Bulk unsorted PBMC profiling prevented conclusive comparison of naive and antigen-experienced compartments. Compared with the aged group, more naive CD4+ T cells, fewer expanded clones and increased TCR diversity were shown by the long-lived group, suggesting age selection. Estimates of total diversity based on one million sequenced T cells were considered lower bounds and underestimates. Observed TCR beta diversity per million T cells fell roughly linearly with age, and a significant reduction was already apparent by age approximately 40. Donor CMV infection status was unknown, potentially confounding age-related changes in expanded clonotypes.

Systemically healthy Caucasian individuals from Russia, around 38 in total and aged about 6 to 95 years, were included as donors. Each donor gave ten milliliters of peripheral blood, collected into EDTA-treated Vacutainer tubes. Ficoll-Paque density-gradient centrifugation was used to isolate PBMCs, with at least 7 million obtained per sample. Total RNA, at least 6 micrograms per sample, was extracted from PBMCs with Trizol reagent. The percentages of naive CD45RAhigh/CD27high T cells were determined by flow cytometry on a PBMC aliquot from every donor. This clonotype came up many times. Its antigen is unknown. No base qualities exist here, and no much larger clone lies one base off it.

In this chain, TRBV9 is recombined with TRBJ2-3; TRBD1 is a weak D gene call, 6 bases matching. The material sequenced was blood. This clonotype was obtained from a woman aged 70-85 years in good health. The DNA sequence is TGTGCCAGCAGCCCCCTAGGTAGAGGGGGATTCACAGATACGCAGTATTTT. Translation gives CASSPLGRGGFTDTQYF.